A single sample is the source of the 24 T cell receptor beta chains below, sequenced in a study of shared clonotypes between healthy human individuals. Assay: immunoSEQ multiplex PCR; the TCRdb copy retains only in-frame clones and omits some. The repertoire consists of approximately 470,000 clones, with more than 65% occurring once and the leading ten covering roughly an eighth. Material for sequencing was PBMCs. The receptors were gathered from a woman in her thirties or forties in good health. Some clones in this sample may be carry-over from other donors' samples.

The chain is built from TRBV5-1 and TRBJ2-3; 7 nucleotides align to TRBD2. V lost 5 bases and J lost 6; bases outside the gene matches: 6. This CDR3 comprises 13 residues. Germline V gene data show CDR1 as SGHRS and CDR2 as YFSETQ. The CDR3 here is CASREGGQDTQYF. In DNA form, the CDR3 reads TGCGCCAGCAGAGAGGGAGGGCAGGATACGCAGTATTTT.

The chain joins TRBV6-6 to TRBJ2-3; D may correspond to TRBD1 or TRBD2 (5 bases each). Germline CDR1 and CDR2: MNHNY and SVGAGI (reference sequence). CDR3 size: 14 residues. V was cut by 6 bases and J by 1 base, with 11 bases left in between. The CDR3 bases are TGTGCCAGCAGGGGGGAGTGGGGCACAGATACGCAGTATTTT. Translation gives CASRGEWGTDTQYF.

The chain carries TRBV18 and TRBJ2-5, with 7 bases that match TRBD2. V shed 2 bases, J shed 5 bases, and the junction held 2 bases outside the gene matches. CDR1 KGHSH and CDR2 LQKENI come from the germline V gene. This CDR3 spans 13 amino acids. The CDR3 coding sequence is TGTGCCAGCTCACCAACTAGCGCGGAGACCCAGTACTTC. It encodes CASSPTSAETQYF.

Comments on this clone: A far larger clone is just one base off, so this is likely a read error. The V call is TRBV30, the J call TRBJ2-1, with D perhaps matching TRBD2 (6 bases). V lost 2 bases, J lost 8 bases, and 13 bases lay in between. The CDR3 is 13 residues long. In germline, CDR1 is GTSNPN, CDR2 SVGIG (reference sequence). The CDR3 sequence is CAWSRTTSHEQFF. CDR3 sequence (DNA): TGTGCCTGGAGTCGGACTACGTCACATGAGCAGTTCTTC.

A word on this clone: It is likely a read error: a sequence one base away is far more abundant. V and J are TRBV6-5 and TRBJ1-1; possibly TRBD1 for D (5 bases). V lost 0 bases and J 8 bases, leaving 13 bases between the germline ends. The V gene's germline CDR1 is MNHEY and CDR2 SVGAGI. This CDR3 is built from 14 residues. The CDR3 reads CASSYSTTGAEAFF. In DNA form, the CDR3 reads TGTGCCAGCAGTTACTCGACAACTGGGGCCGAAGCTTTCTTT.

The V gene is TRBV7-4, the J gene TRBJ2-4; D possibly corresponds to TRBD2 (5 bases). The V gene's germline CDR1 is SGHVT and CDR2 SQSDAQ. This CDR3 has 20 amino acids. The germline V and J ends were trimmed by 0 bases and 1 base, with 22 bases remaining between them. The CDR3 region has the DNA TGTGCCAGCAGCTTAGCAGCGGTACAGACGGTTCGCGATGCCAAAAACATTCAGTACTTC. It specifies CASSLAAVQTVRDAKNIQYF.

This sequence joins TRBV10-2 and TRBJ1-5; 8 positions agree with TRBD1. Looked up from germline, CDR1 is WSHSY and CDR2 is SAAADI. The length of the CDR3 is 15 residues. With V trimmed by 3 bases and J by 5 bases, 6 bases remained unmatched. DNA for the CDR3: TGCGCCAGCAGTGATTACAGGGGGGTCTATCAGCCCCAGCATTTT. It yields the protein CASSDYRGVYQPQHF.

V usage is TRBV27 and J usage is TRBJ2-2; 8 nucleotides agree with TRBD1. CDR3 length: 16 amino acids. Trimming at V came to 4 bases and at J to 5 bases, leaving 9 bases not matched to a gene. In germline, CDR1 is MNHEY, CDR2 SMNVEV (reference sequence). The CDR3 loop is CASSSSGGSRTGELFF. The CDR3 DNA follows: TGTGCCAGCAGTTCGTCAGGGGGCAGTAGGACCGGGGAGCTGTTTTTT.

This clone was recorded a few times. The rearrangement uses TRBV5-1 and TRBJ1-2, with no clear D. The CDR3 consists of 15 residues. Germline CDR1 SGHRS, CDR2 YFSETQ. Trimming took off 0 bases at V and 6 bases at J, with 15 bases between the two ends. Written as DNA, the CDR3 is TGCGCCAGCAGCTTGGAGGGAAGGGTATTAGATGGCTACACCTTC. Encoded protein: CASSLEGRVLDGYTF.

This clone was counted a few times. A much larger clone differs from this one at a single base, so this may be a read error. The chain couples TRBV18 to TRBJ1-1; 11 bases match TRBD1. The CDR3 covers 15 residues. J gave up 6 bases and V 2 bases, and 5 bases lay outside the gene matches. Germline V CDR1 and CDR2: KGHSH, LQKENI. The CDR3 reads CASSPGGQGDAEAFF. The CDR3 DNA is TGTGCCAGCTCACCAGGGGGACAGGGGGACGCTGAAGCTTTCTTT.

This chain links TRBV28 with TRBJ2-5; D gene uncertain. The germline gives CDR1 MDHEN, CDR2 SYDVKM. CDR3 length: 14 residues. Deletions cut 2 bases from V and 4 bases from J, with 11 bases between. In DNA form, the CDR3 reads TGTGCCAGCAGTTTAGTTCAGGTCGCAGAGACCCAGTACTTC. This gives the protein CASSLVQVAETQYF.

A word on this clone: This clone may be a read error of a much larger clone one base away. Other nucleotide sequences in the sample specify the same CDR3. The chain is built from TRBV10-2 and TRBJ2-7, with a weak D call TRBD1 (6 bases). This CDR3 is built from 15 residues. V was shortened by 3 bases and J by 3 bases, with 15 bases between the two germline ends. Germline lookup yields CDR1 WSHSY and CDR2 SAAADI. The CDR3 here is CASSDSTGSGYEQYF. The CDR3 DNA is TGCGCCAGCAGTGATTCGACAGGATCTGGCTACGAGCAGTACTTC.

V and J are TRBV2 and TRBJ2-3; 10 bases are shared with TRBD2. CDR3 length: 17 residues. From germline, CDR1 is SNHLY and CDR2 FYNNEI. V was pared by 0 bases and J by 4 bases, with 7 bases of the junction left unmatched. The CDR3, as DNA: TGTGCCAGCAGTGAAGCGCCTAGCGGGAGTTTTTCAGATACGCAGTATTTT. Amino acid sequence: CASSEAPSGSFSDTQYF.

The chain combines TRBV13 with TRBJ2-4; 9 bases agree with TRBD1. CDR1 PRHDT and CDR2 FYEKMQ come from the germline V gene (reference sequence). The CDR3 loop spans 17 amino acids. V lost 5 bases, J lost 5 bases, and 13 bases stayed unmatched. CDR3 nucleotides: TGTGCCAGCAGCCCCTGGGGCGACAGGGGGTCGGAAAACATTCAGTACTTC. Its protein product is CASSPWGDRGSENIQYF. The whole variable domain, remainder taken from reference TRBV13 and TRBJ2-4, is AAGVIQSPRHLIKEKRETATLKCYPIPRHDTVYWYQQGPGQDPQFLISFYEKMQSDKGSIPDRFSAQQFSDYHSELNMSSLELGDSALYFCASSPWGDRGSENIQYFGAGTRLSVL.

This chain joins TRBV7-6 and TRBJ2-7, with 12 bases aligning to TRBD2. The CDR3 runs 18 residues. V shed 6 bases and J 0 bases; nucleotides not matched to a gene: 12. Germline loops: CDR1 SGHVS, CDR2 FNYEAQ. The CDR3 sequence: CASSSSRGLAGISYEQYF. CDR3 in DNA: TGTGCCAGCAGTTCTAGCCGAGGACTAGCGGGAATCTCCTACGAGCAGTACTTC.

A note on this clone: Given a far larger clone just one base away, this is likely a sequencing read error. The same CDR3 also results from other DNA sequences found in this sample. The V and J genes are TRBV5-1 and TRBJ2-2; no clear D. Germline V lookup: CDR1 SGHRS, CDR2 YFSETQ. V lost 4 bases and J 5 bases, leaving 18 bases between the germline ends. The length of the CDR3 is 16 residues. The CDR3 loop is CASSPRRAGDTGELFF. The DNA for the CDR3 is TGCGCCAGCAGCCCGCGTCGGGCTGGAGATACCGGGGAGCTGTTTTTT.

CDR3 sequence: CASSSPSAGGKNIQYF. The CDR3, as DNA: TGTGCCAGCAGTTCCCCTAGCGCGGGGGGCAAAAACATTCAGTACTTC. The rearrangement joins TRBV28 to TRBJ2-4; 8 positions agree with TRBD2. V trimming: 4 bases; J trimming: 3 bases; junction bases outside the gene matches: 8. The germline gives CDR1 MDHEN, CDR2 SYDVKM. The CDR3 contains 16 residues.

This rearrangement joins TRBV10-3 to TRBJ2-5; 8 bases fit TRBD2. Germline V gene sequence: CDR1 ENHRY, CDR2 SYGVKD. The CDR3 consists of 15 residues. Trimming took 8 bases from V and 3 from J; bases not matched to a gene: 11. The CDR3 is CAIRSAGGGEETQYF. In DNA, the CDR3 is TGTGCCATCCGAAGTGCGGGAGGCGGAGAAGAGACCCAGTACTTC.

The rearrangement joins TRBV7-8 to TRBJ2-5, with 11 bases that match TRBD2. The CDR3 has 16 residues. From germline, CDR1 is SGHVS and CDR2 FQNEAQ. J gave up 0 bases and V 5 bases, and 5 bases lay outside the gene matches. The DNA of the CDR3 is TGTGCCAGCAGCCCTGGGACTAGCGGTTACCAAGAGACCCAGTACTTC. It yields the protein CASSPGTSGYQETQYF.

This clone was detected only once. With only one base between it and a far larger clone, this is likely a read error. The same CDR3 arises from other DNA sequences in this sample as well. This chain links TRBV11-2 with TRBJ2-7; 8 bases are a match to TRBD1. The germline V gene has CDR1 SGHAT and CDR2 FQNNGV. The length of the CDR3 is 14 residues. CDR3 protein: CASSSQQGVYEQYF. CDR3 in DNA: TGCGCCAGCAGCTCACAACAGGGGGTCTACGAGCAGTACTTC.

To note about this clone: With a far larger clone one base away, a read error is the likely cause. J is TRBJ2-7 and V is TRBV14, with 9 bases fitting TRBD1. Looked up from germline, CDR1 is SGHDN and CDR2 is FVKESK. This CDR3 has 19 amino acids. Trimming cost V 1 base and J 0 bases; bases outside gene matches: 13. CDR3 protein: CASSQGAPCDRGSSYEQYF. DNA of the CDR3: TGTGCCAGCAGCCAAGGGGCCCCCTGTGACAGGGGGAGCTCCTACGAGCAGTACTTC.

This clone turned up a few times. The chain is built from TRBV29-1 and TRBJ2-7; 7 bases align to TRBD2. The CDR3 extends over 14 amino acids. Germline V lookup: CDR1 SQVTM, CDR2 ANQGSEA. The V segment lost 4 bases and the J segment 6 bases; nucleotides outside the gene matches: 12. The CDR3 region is CSVVFGTKVSEQYF. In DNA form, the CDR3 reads TGCAGCGTTGTGTTCGGGACTAAAGTATCCGAGCAGTACTTC.

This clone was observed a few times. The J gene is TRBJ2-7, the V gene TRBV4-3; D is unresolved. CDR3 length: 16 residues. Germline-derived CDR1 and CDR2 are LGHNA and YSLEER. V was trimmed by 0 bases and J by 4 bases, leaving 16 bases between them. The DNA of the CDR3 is TGCGCCAGCAGCCAAGATACGGCCCCAGACCGTTACGAGCAGTACTTC. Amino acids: CASSQDTAPDRYEQYF.

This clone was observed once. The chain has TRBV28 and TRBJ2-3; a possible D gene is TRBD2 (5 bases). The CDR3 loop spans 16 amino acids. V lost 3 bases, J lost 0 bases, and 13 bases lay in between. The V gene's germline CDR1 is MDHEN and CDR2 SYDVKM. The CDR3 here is CASSLSGGPSTDTQYF. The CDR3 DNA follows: TGTGCCAGCAGTTTGTCAGGAGGACCTAGCACAGATACGCAGTATTTT.